These 5 T cell receptor beta chains were sequenced from one sample in a study of T cell changes during pregnancy in multiple sclerosis (dated by TCRdb to 2018 to 2020). Receptor libraries were prepared by the immunoSEQ multiplex PCR assay. The immuneACCESS repertoire file appears here via TCRdb, limited to in-frame rearrangements. These files lack a portion of the clones; in checked studies, under half of the deficit traces to unresolved V genes, and the cause of the others is not known. This sample holds tens of thousands of clones; 75% to 95% were observed only once. The top ten constitute about 6.3% of the sample. Sample: CD8+ T cells from peripheral blood mononuclear cells, taken before pregnancy. These receptor sequences come from a female donor with multiple sclerosis, enrolled in a pregnancy study.

V and J are TRBV6-1 and TRBJ2-7; TRBD2 is a possible D gene (6 bases). The CDR3 is 13 residues long. From germline, CDR1 is MNHNS and CDR2 SASEGT. Trimming took off 6 bases at V and 5 bases at J, with 14 bases between the two ends. CDR3 sequence (DNA): TGTGCCAGCAGCCTACGGGAGAGCGACGAGCAGTACTTC. Translation gives CASSLRESDEQYF.

The genes are TRBV4-1 and TRBJ2-1; possibly TRBD2 for D (5 bases). The germline CDR1 and CDR2 sequences are MGHRA and YSYEKL. Trimming pared 1 base from V and 2 bases from J, leaving 9 bases between. The CDR3 contains 15 residues. The CDR3 DNA reads TGCGCCAGCAGCCAAGTTGCGGGTACCTACAATGAGCAGTTCTTC. The encoded protein is CASSQVAGTYNEQFF.

V usage is TRBV6-1 and J usage is TRBJ1-2; the D gene is possibly TRBD1 (6 bases). Trimming cost V 0 bases and J 4 bases, with 12 bases left between them. Germline lookup yields CDR1 MNHNS and CDR2 SASEGT. The CDR3 is 15 amino acids. The CDR3 loop is CASSEAETGLYGYTF. The CDR3 DNA is TGTGCCAGCAGTGAAGCGGAAACAGGGCTCTATGGCTACACCTTC.

The genes are TRBV27 and TRBJ2-4, with TRBD2 as a possible D gene (7 bases). V was cut by 6 bases and J by 9 bases, with 27 bases left in between. Per the germline V gene, CDR1 is MNHEY and CDR2 is SMNVEV (reference sequence). The CDR3 consists of 17 residues. The CDR3, as DNA: TGTGCCAGCAGATTAAACGCCGCAGGGGAGGGCCTTACCATTCAGTACTTC. This encodes CASRLNAAGEGLTIQYF.

This clone was seen once. This chain joins TRBV19 and TRBJ2-7; no firm D call. The CDR3 length is 17 residues. The germline CDR1 and CDR2 sequences are LNHDA and SQIVND (reference sequence). With 5 bases removed from V and 3 bases from J, the gap between germline ends came to 23 bases. CDR3 DNA sequence: TGTGCCAGTAGTCCCCCTAAAGATCAACTCAATGTCTACGAGCAGTACTTC. Translation gives CASSPPKDQLNVYEQYF.